This is a list of T cell receptor beta chains from one sample in a study of control samples from healthy donors and cancer patients. The table came from immunoSEQ multiplex PCR; TCRdb's copy has only in-frame clones and leaves some out. The sample has roughly 99,000 clones, around 80% seen once. The sample comprised blood. These receptor sequences come from a man aged 60 to 75 in good health. CDR3s include the opening cysteine and the closing phenylalanine or tryptophan. The D gene is left open where the match is weak. Some rows mark clone size as missing; the rest say once, few, many or name a class of expanded clone.

TRBJ2-3 TRBV5-1 - TRBD1 TGCGCCAGCAGCCCTCGGACAGGGGGCACAGATACGCAGTATTTT CASSPRTGGTDTQYF
TRBJ2-4 TRBV29-1 - - TGCAGCGTTGTGTCCCAGGCCCCGGGGAACATTCAGTACTTC CSVVSQAPGNIQYF
TRBJ2-1 TRBV20-1 - - TGCAGTGCTAAAGGTTACAATGAGCAGTTCTTC CSAKGYNEQFF
TRBJ1-1 TRBV10-3 few - TGTGCCATCAGTACCGGGACACGGAACACTGAAGCTTTCTTT CAISTGTRNTEAFF
TRBJ2-5 TRBV7-9 - TRBD2 TGTGCCAGCAGCCGGGGACTAGCGGGAGTCGATAGGTACCAAGAGACCCAGTACTTC CASSRGLAGVDRYQETQYF
TRBJ2-3 TRBV4-2 - - TGTGCCAGCAGCCAGGGAACCGCCACATGGGAAGCTTCCTTT CASSQGTATWEASF
TRBJ2-1 TRBV7-9 - TRBD1 TGTGCCAGCAGCTCTCAGACAGGGACCTACAATGAGCAGTTCTTC CASSSQTGTYNEQFF
TRBJ1-1 TRBV19 - - TGTGCCAGTAGTATAGTTCCCCTTTCGAACACTGAAGCTTTCTTT CASSIVPLSNTEAFF
TRBJ2-7 TRBV4-2 - - TGTGCCAGCAGCCAAGATATAGGGGCCTACGAGCAGTACTTC CASSQDIGAYEQYF
TRBJ2-1 TRBV4-1 - - TGCGCCAGCAGCCAAAAAACAGACGGCTCCTACAATGAGCAGTTCTTC CASSQKTDGSYNEQFF
TRBJ1-2 TRBV20-1 once - TGCAGTGCTAGTTCAACTAACTATGGCTACACCTTC CSASSTNYGYTF
TRBJ1-2 TRBV3-1/TRBV3-2 once - TGTGCCAGCAGCCAAAGGGAGGGTGGCTACACCTTC CASSQREGGYTF
TRBJ2-5 TRBV7-9 - TRBD2 TGTGCCAGCAGCTCGGGCGGACTAGCGGGGGCCCAAGAGACCCAGTACTTC CASSSGGLAGAQETQYF
TRBJ1-1 TRBV10-3 - - TGTGCCATCAGTGATGCGCGGGTAGGGAACACTGAAGCTTTCTTT CAISDARVGNTEAFF
TRBJ2-1 TRBV30 - TRBD2 TGTGCCTGGAGCGATACTAGCGGGAAGCTGGCCTACAATGAGCAGTTCTTC CAWSDTSGKLAYNEQFF
TRBJ1-2 TRBV6-5 - - TGTGCCAGCAGTTACTGGAGCCCTAACTATGGCTACACCTTC CASSYWSPNYGYTF
TRBJ1-1 TRBV19 few TRBD1 TGTGCCAGTCGCCCGGGACAGAGGATTCTGAACACTGAAGCTTTCTTT CASRPGQRILNTEAFF
TRBJ1-5 TRBV19 - TRBD1 TGTGCCAGTAGTCACGACAGGGTGGGACAGCCCCAGCATTTT CASSHDRVGQPQHF
TRBJ2-3 TRBV30 - TRBD2 TGTGCCTGGAGTGCGGGTCTAGCGGGGCTCACAGATACGCAGTATTTT CAWSAGLAGLTDTQYF
TRBJ2-2 TRBV15 once - TGTGCCACCAGCAGGGGAGGGGGCGACACCGGGGAGCTGTTTTTT CATSRGGGDTGELFF
TRBJ1-4 TRBV19 - - TGTGCCAGTAGTATTGAACAGAATAATGAAAAACTGTTTTTT CASSIEQNNEKLFF
TRBJ1-1 TRBV18 once - TGTGCCAGCTCCCAACTGGGACCGGACACTGAAGCTTTCTTT CASSQLGPDTEAFF
TRBJ1-1 TRBV5-1 - TRBD1 TGCGCCAGCAGCTTGGCAGACAGGGAAGTCACTGAAGCTTTCTTT CASSLADREVTEAFF
TRBJ2-4 TRBV19 - TRBD2 TGTGCCAGTAGTATCGTTGAGCGGGAGGCCAAAAACATTCAGTACTTC CASSIVEREAKNIQYF
TRBJ1-3 TRBV4-1 once - TGCGCCAGCGACGATTATCCGAGCTCTGGAAACACCATATATTTT CASDDYPSSGNTIYF
TRBJ2-3 TRBV7-8 - TRBD2 TGTGCCAGCAGCTTAGTAGCGGGGGGGTTCACAGATACGCAGTATTTT CASSLVAGGFTDTQYF
TRBJ2-1 TRBV27 - - TGTGCCAGCAGTTCACCTCACGGGAGCCTCTCCTACAATGAGCAGTTCTTC CASSSPHGSLSYNEQFF
TRBJ2-1 TRBV4-2 - - TGTGCCAGCAGCCAAGATGGGCAGGGCTATGAGCAGTTCTTC CASSQDGQGYEQFF
TRBJ2-2 TRBV11-3 - TRBD1 TGTGCCAGCAGCTGGACAGGGGGCACCGGGGAGCTGTTTTTT CASSWTGGTGELFF
TRBJ2-3 TRBV11-2 - - TGTGCCAGCAGCTTTGGTTTAAGTGTAGCGTACCAAGGGTCAGATACGCAGTATTTT CASSFGLSVAYQGSDTQYF
TRBJ2-7 TRBV5-1 few - TGCGCCAGCAGCTTGTGGGGGGACCTCTACGAGCAGTACTTC CASSLWGDLYEQYF
TRBJ2-5 TRBV7-9 few - TGTGCCAGCAGCTTAAAGGTGGGAGCGGCTCAAGAGACCCAGTACTTC CASSLKVGAAQETQYF
TRBJ2-5 TRBV11-3 - TRBD1 TGTGCCAGCAGCGACCGACAGGGCCAAGAGACCCAGTACTTC CASSDRQGQETQYF
TRBJ2-1 TRBV27 - - TGTGCCAGCAGTTCGGACATTGCCCCCTACAATGAGCAGTTCTTC CASSSDIAPYNEQFF
TRBJ1-1 TRBV7-9 few - TGTGCCAGCAGCTTTCTCAGGGGCTGGAGTGAAGCTTTCTTT CASSFLRGWSEAFF
TRBJ2-7 TRBV3-1/TRBV3-2 - - TGTGCCAGCAGACTAGAACCAAACTACGAGCAGTACTTC CASRLEPNYEQYF
TRBJ1-4 TRBV27 - TRBD1 TGTGCCAGCAGTCCAGACCGGACAGGGTGGGCAGAAAAACTGTTTTTT CASSPDRTGWAEKLFF
TRBJ2-1 TRBV28 - TRBD2 TGTGCCACCTTATCTGGGACTAGCGGCCTATCCTACAATGAGCAGTTCTTC CATLSGTSGLSYNEQFF
TRBJ1-2 TRBV7-6 - - TGTGCCAGCAGCCCAGAGGCGGGGTGGGGCTATGGCTACACCTTC CASSPEAGWGYGYTF
TRBJ2-1 TRBV11-2 - TRBD1 TGTGCCAGCAGCTTCGGGACAGTCAGCTACAATGAGCAGTTCTTC CASSFGTVSYNEQFF
TRBJ2-7 TRBV5-1 - - TGCGCCAGCAGCTCAAGACAGAACTCCTACGAGCAGTACTTC CASSSRQNSYEQYF
TRBJ2-1 TRBV5-1 - TRBD2 TGCGCCAGCAGCTTGGCACCTAGCGGGGGGGCTTTCGGCAATGAGCAGTTCTTC CASSLAPSGGAFGNEQFF